A single T cell receptor beta chain is shown here with its context. The sample is drawn from a study of blood T cell repertoires in COVID-19. In the original workflow: The assay estimated nucleated cells by amplifying reference gene primers. Assay: immunoSEQ multiplex PCR; the TCRdb copy retains only in-frame clones and omits some. The V and J calls and the clone size are those of that table, but D and trimming were determined from the DNA. Among 240,000 or so clones, around 80% were seen once, and the ten largest hold 1.5% to 2%. The specimen sequenced was peripheral blood. This clonotype was sampled from a woman of 80 years or more with acute or convalescent COVID-19.

The CDR3 DNA reads as TGTGCCAGCAGTTACACCGGGACTGCAAACTATGGCTACACCTTC. Its translation is CASSYTGTANYGYTF. V and J are TRBV6-5 and TRBJ1-2; TRBD1 might be the D (5 bases). From germline, CDR1 is MNHEY and CDR2 SVGAGI. CDR3 length: 15 amino acids. V lost 2 bases to trimming and J lost 2 bases, with 12 bases between them.